This TCR beta chain was identified during a study of blood T cell repertoires in COVID-19. The ends were cut back, 1 base at V and 6 bases at J, with 12 bases in the middle. The V gene's germline CDR1 is SGHNT and CDR2 YENEEA. The CDR3 covers 14 residues. Using immunoSEQ multiplex PCR, the repertoire was profiled, and TCRdb retains in-frame clones only, with some absent. The data contain 95,000 to 100,000 clones, roughly nine tenths of them seen just once; the ten biggest clones take up 17%. The rearrangement uses TRBV11-3 and TRBJ1-1, with a weak D call TRBD1 (6 bases). This TCR derives from a man in his forties or fifties with acute or convalescent COVID-19. Sequences were obtained from peripheral blood. CDR3 coding DNA: TGTGCCAGCAGCTTAGTTCTGGGGGCCGCTGAAGCTTTCTTT. Amino acid sequence: CASSLVLGAAEAFF.